The 31 T cell receptor beta chains below all came from one sample that was sequenced in a study of shared clonotypes between healthy human individuals. Measured with immunoSEQ multiplex PCR; TCRdb has only the in-frame clones, and not every one. Of roughly 450,000 clones in the sample, 79% were seen once. Sequencing was performed on PBMCs. The receptors derive from a woman in her forties in good health. Some clones in this sample may be carry-over from other donors' samples.

This clone appeared once. The chain couples TRBV7-2 to TRBJ2-2; no reliable D call. The CDR3 is 14 amino acids. Germline lookup yields CDR1 SGHTA and CDR2 FQGNSA. V lost 1 base and J 4 bases, leaving 7 bases between the germline ends. CDR3 protein: CASSLVRFTGELFF. CDR3 nucleotides: TGTGCCAGCAGCTTAGTAAGGTTCACCGGGGAGCTGTTTTTT. The whole variable domain, remainder taken from reference TRBV7-2 and TRBJ2-2, is GAGVSQSPSNKVTEKGKDVELRCDPISGHTALYWYRQSLGQGLEFLIYFQGNSAPDKSGLPSDRFSAERTGGSVSTLTIQRTQQEDSAVYLCASSLVRFTGELFFGEGSRLTVL.

The chain combines TRBV5-6 with TRBJ2-3; a weak D match, TRBD2 (6 bases). Germline values: CDR1 SGHDT, CDR2 YYEEEE. Trimming cost V 6 bases and J 0 bases, with 17 bases left between them. The CDR3 loop spans 16 amino acids. Written as DNA, the CDR3 is TGTGCCAGCATGGGGGGACCGGGGACTAGCACAGATACGCAGTATTTT. It codes for CASMGGPGTSTDTQYF.

This clone has a single count. J is TRBJ1-1 and V is TRBV5-4; D remains ambiguous. The CDR3 consists of 13 residues. Germline CDR1 SGHNT, CDR2 YYREEE (reference sequence). Trimming removed 3 bases at V and 0 bases at J, with 6 bases between. This CDR3 reads CASSSGVNTEAFF. The CDR3 bases are TGTGCCAGCAGCTCTGGGGTGAACACTGAAGCTTTCTTT. The full variable domain, in which reference TRBV5-4 and TRBJ1-1 provide the parts outside the CDR3, is ETGVTQSPTHLIKTRGQQVTLRCSSQSGHNTVSWYQQALGQGPQFIFQYYREEENGRGNFPPRFSGLQFPNYSSELNVNALELDDSALYLCASSSGVNTEAFFGQGTRLTVV.

The V gene is TRBV19, the J gene TRBJ2-5; perhaps TRBD2 as D (5 bases). Germline CDR1 LNHDA, CDR2 SQIVND (reference sequence). The CDR3 is made up of 16 amino acids. The V end was cut by 3 bases, the J end by 0 bases, with 14 bases between. The CDR3 nucleotides read TGTGCCAGTAGTATTGGCGGGCCATCGTACCAAGAGACCCAGTACTTC. Translation gives CASSIGGPSYQETQYF.

CDR3 sequence (DNA): TGTGCCAGCAGTTTCCCCTCATTGGGTGAGCAGTTCTTC. Translation: CASSFPSLGEQFF. This chain connects TRBV28 to TRBJ2-1, with D unresolved. Trimming removed 3 bases from V and 9 bases from J, with 12 bases in between. The CDR3 spans 13 residues. CDR1 is MDHEN, CDR2 SYDVKM, per germline.

The J gene is TRBJ2-2, the V gene TRBV16, with 8 nucleotides matching TRBD1. The J segment lost 3 bases and the V segment lost 4 bases, leaving 7 bases of the junction unmatched. This CDR3 spans 16 amino acids. Germline CDR1 and CDR2: KGHSY and FQNENV. Here the CDR3 DNA reads TGTGCCAGCAGCCTAACAGGGGGATACTACACCGGGGAGCTGTTTTTT. It is translated as CASSLTGGYYTGELFF.

This chain uses TRBV7-2 with TRBJ1-1; weak D call: TRBD1 (5 bases). Trimming cost V 3 bases and J 7 bases, with 18 bases left between them. The CDR3 loop spans 15 amino acids. In germline, CDR1 is SGHTA, CDR2 FQGNSA. The CDR3 is CASSFGALLLGEAFF. The CDR3 nucleotides are TGTGCCAGCAGCTTTGGGGCACTATTGTTAGGTGAAGCTTTCTTT.

The V and J genes are TRBV28 and TRBJ2-7; 8 nucleotides match TRBD2. The trim removed 5 bases at V and 6 bases at J, leaving 12 bases unmatched. The CDR3 runs 15 residues. Looked up from germline, CDR1 is MDHEN and CDR2 is SYDVKM. The CDR3 nucleotides read TGTGCCAGCAGTGCCCCCAGCGGCGGGAGGATCGAGCAGTACTTC. Translating gives CASSAPSGGRIEQYF.

This rearrangement joins TRBV30 to TRBJ2-7, with 7 bases that match TRBD2. Germline CDR1 GTSNPN, CDR2 SVGIG (reference sequence). The CDR3 sequence is 13 residues long. This chain's CDR3 is CAAQHRGGYEQYF. DNA of the CDR3: TGTGCAGCCCAACATCGGGGAGGGTACGAGCAGTACTTC.

The chain carries TRBV6-1 and TRBJ2-7; D remains ambiguous. V was pared by 7 bases and J by 1 base, with 8 bases between. Germline CDR1 reads MNHNS; CDR2 reads SASEGT. The CDR3 is 12 residues long. The CDR3 bases are TGTGCCAGCACACAGCAGTCCTACGAGCAGTACTTC. Residues: CASTQQSYEQYF.

In DNA form, the CDR3 reads TGTGCCAGCAGCTCTTCCAGGGGGGGTGCCAAAAACATTCAGTACTTC. Translated, it gives CASSSSRGGAKNIQYF. The chain uses TRBV11-2 and TRBJ2-4; tentatively, D is TRBD1 or TRBD2 (7 bases each). The V gene lost 4 bases and the J gene lost 1 base, with 14 bases spanning the gap. This CDR3 contains 16 residues. Germline CDR1 and CDR2: SGHAT and FQNNGV.

The chain uses TRBV28 and TRBJ2-4; D not resolved. The germline V and J ends were trimmed by 5 bases and 3 bases, with 14 bases remaining between them. Germline V gene lookup returns CDR1 MDHEN and CDR2 SYDVKM. The CDR3 loop spans 15 amino acids. The CDR3 coding sequence is TGTGCCAGCAGTCCTCTCGGGTACGACAAAAACATTCAGTACTTC. Encoded protein: CASSPLGYDKNIQYF.

The chain has TRBV27 and TRBJ2-7; 7 bases fit TRBD1. Germline V gives CDR1 MNHEY, CDR2 SMNVEV (reference sequence). The CDR3 sequence is 15 residues long. V lost 6 bases, J lost 2 bases, and 10 bases stayed unmatched. In DNA, the CDR3 is TGTGCCAGCAGGGCAGACAGGGCTGGGCCCTACGAGCAGTACTTC. Translation: CASRADRAGPYEQYF.

The rearrangement uses TRBV7-9 and TRBJ2-1; D uncertain. Trimming took 3 bases from V and 9 from J, leaving 9 bases between them. The CDR3 has 12 residues. Looked up from germline, CDR1 is SEHNR and CDR2 is FQNEAQ (reference sequence). The CDR3 protein is CASSFNGLEQFF. The CDR3 DNA sequence: TGTGCCAGCAGCTTTAATGGGCTTGAGCAGTTCTTC.

This clone was counted a single time. This chain connects TRBV4-1 to TRBJ2-7, with D possibly matching TRBD2 (6 bases). The length of the CDR3 is 14 residues. CDR1 and CDR2 from the germline V gene are MGHRA and YSYEKL. The V end lost 4 bases, the J end lost 2 bases, and 12 bases lay between the germline ends. CDR3 sequence (DNA): TGCGCCAGCAGCCGAGTAGCGGACACCTACGAGCAGTACTTC. The encoded protein is CASSRVADTYEQYF.

The rearrangement uses TRBV5-6 and TRBJ1-6; D remains ambiguous. The germline V gene has CDR1 SGHDT and CDR2 YYEEEE. V shed 1 base and J shed 7 bases, with 9 bases lying between them. The CDR3 is made up of 14 amino acids. This CDR3 reads CASSLSSANSPLHF. The CDR3 DNA is TGTGCCAGCAGCTTGTCGTCGGCCAATTCACCCCTCCACTTT.

V gene TRBV30 combines with J gene TRBJ2-7; D possibly corresponds to TRBD1 (5 bases). This CDR3 spans 13 amino acids. V lost 3 bases to trimming and J lost 2 bases, with 11 bases between them. Germline values: CDR1 GTSNPN, CDR2 SVGIG (reference sequence). The CDR3 is CAWRGLPPYEQYF. For the CDR3, the DNA is TGTGCCTGGAGGGGGCTCCCCCCCTACGAGCAGTACTTC.

This chain connects TRBV5-4 to TRBJ1-2; D possibly corresponds to TRBD1 (6 bases). In germline, CDR1 is SGHNT, CDR2 YYREEE (reference sequence). Trimming left V 1 base short and J 2 bases short, with 15 bases between. The CDR3 is 16 amino acids. The CDR3 DNA reads TGTGCCAGCAGCTTGCGACCAAGGGGGGCCAACTATGGCTACACCTTC. Its translation: CASSLRPRGANYGYTF. The whole variable domain, filled in from reference TRBV5-4 and TRBJ1-2, reads ETGVTQSPTHLIKTRGQQVTLRCSSQSGHNTVSWYQQALGQGPQFIFQYYREEENGRGNFPPRFSGLQFPNYSSELNVNALELDDSALYLCASSLRPRGANYGYTFGSGTRLTVV.

V is TRBV7-6 and J is TRBJ2-2; 7 bases map to TRBD2. Germline assignment: CDR1 SGHVS and CDR2 FNYEAQ. CDR3 length: 15 amino acids. The ends lost 0 bases at V and 6 bases at J; junction bases unmatched: 4. The CDR3 reads CASSLAVRGAGELFF. For the CDR3, the DNA is TGTGCCAGCAGCTTAGCGGTCCGGGGGGCCGGGGAGCTGTTTTTT.

The chain is built from TRBV29-1 and TRBJ2-5; D is uncertain. Trimming left V 7 bases short and J 7 bases short, with 28 bases between. Looked up from germline, CDR1 is SQVTM and CDR2 is ANQGSEA. The CDR3 extends over 16 amino acids. The chain's CDR3 is CSATIPPRIPGGTQYF. CDR3 in DNA: TGCAGCGCCACTATTCCCCCTCGAATCCCGGGCGGGACCCAGTACTTC.

The chain recombines TRBV6-6 with TRBJ1-6, with D tentatively TRBD1 (6 bases). V shed 6 bases and J shed 11 bases, with 14 bases lying between them. This CDR3 contains 13 residues. Germline V CDR1 and CDR2: MNHNY, SVGAGI (reference sequence). CDR3 DNA sequence: TGTGCCAGCAGAGACAGGCGCCTTGCACCCCTCCACTTT. Translating gives CASRDRRLAPLHF.

Concerning this clone: Relative to the germline gene, one junction end is altered; a read error may explain this. This sample also contains other DNA sequences that code for the same CDR3. The V call is TRBV6-5, the J call TRBJ1-5; D is unclear. Germline CDR1 is MNHEY and CDR2 is SVGAGI. The CDR3 loop spans 14 amino acids. CDR3 sequence: CASSYSSSNQPQHF. The CDR3 DNA reads TGTGCCAGCAGTTACTCGAGTAGCAATCAACCCCAGCATTTT.

This chain links TRBV18 with TRBJ2-3; tentatively, D is TRBD1 or TRBD2 (5 bases each). In germline, CDR1 is KGHSH, CDR2 LQKENI. V was pared by 4 bases and J by 1 base, with 9 bases between. The CDR3 runs 14 residues. In DNA form, the CDR3 reads TGTGCCAGCTCACGGCAGGGACGCACAGATACGCAGTATTTT. It specifies CASSRQGRTDTQYF.

The rearrangement uses TRBV6-1 and TRBJ1-1; D gene uncertain. The V end was cut by 5 bases, the J end by 0 bases, with 7 bases between. CDR3 size: 13 residues. Germline V lookup: CDR1 MNHNS, CDR2 SASEGT. CDR3 DNA sequence: TGTGCCAGCAGTCTAAGAATGAACACTGAAGCTTTCTTT. Translating it yields CASSLRMNTEAFF.

The chain has TRBV11-2 and TRBJ2-1, with no clear D. CDR3 length: 11 amino acids. V lost 2 bases and J lost 8, with 4 bases in between. Germline V gives CDR1 SGHAT, CDR2 FQNNGV. Here the CDR3 DNA reads TGTGCCAGCAGCTTATTAGATGAGCAGTTCTTC. Translated: CASSLLDEQFF.

This clone was seen a single time. Other DNA sequences within the sample encode an identical CDR3. This chain uses TRBV7-9 with TRBJ2-7, with 8 bases matching TRBD1. The CDR3 runs to 13 residues. Germline values: CDR1 SEHNR, CDR2 FQNEAQ (reference sequence). V trimming: 4 bases; J trimming: 6 bases; junction bases outside the gene matches: 5. In DNA form, the CDR3 reads TGTGCCAGCAGCTCGACAGGGGTTGGCGAGCAGTACTTC. Its protein is CASSSTGVGEQYF.

The rearrangement joins TRBV5-1 to TRBJ2-1; D is perhaps TRBD2 (6 bases). This CDR3 comprises 15 residues. In germline, CDR1 is SGHRS, CDR2 YFSETQ. V lost 0 bases to trimming and J lost 4 bases, with 11 bases between them. The CDR3 here is CASSLADYLYNEQFF. In nucleotides, the CDR3 is TGCGCCAGCAGCTTGGCGGACTATCTATACAATGAGCAGTTCTTC.

On this clone itself: Other nucleotide sequences in the sample specify the same CDR3. V is TRBV6-6 and J is TRBJ1-5; TRBD1 is a possible D gene (6 bases). V was pared by 6 bases and J by 2 bases, with 11 bases between. The V gene's germline CDR1 is MNHNY and CDR2 SVGAGI (reference sequence). CDR3 length: 14 residues. The CDR3 here is CASRQTGGNQPQHF. The CDR3 DNA sequence: TGTGCCAGCAGACAGACAGGAGGCAATCAGCCCCAGCATTTT.

The rearrangement joins TRBV7-6 to TRBJ1-3; D may be TRBD1 (6 bases). Germline CDR1 reads SGHVS; CDR2 reads FNYEAQ. CDR3 size: 17 residues. V lost 1 base to trimming and J lost 4 bases, with 17 bases between them. The CDR3 region has the DNA TGTGCCAGCAGCTTAGAGATGGGGGGGGCTGAAGGAAACACCATATATTTT. Encoded protein: CASSLEMGGAEGNTIYF.

This chain links TRBV6-1 with TRBJ1-1, with D unclear. CDR1 MNHNS and CDR2 SASEGT come from the germline V gene. Deletions cut 4 bases from V and 8 bases from J, with 11 bases between. The CDR3 extends over 12 amino acids. The CDR3 coding sequence is TGTGCCAGCAGTGGCGGCGGCTTCGAAGCTTTCTTT. This translates into CASSGGGFEAFF.

This clone was counted a single time. CDR3 in DNA: TGCGCCAGCAGCTTACCTAAGGGGGCAGGTTCCTACAATGAGCAGTTCTTC. Translation: CASSLPKGAGSYNEQFF. The chain uses TRBV5-1 and TRBJ2-1; 7 bases fit TRBD1. V gave up 2 bases and J gave up 1 base; unmatched junction bases: 9. The V gene's germline CDR1 is SGHRS and CDR2 YFSETQ. The CDR3 extends over 17 amino acids. Together with reference TRBV5-1 and TRBJ2-1, the CDR3 gives the full variable domain: KAGVTQTPRYLIKTRGQQVTLSCSPISGHRSVSWYQQTPGQGLQFLFEYFSETQRNKGNFPGRFSGRQFSNSRSEMNVSTLELGDSALYLCASSLPKGAGSYNEQFFGPGTRLTVL.